What follows are 26 T cell receptor beta chains derived from one specimen sequenced in a study of blood T cell repertoires in COVID-19. The repertoire was sequenced with immunoSEQ multiplex PCR; TCRdb's copy has only in-frame clones and lacks some. The repertoire holds around 99,000 clones, with around three quarters as singletons. Sequenced: peripheral blood. These receptors were taken from a man in his fifties who had recovered from COVID-19.

V is TRBV9 and J is TRBJ2-7; the D gene is possibly TRBD2 (6 bases). The CDR3 runs 14 residues. Germline CDR1 and CDR2: SGDLS and YYNGEE. Trimming removed 7 bases from V and 4 bases from J, with 18 bases in between. CDR3 amino acids: CASSGGAGNYEQYF. For the CDR3, the DNA is TGTGCCAGCTCCGGTGGTGCGGGAAATTACGAGCAGTACTTC.

This sequence joins TRBV9 and TRBJ1-4, with TRBD1 matching 7 bases. The germline gives CDR1 SGDLS, CDR2 YYNGEE. This CDR3 region has 16 residues. The J segment lost 4 bases and the V segment lost 4 bases, leaving 10 bases of the junction unmatched. CDR3 sequence: CASSSRDRGDNEKLFF. The DNA of the CDR3 is TGTGCCAGCAGCTCTCGGGACAGAGGGGATAATGAAAAACTGTTTTTT.

The V and J genes are TRBV30 and TRBJ2-5; no firm D call. V dropped 4 bases and J dropped 4 bases, with 7 bases sitting between them. The CDR3 has 11 residues. From germline, CDR1 is GTSNPN and CDR2 SVGIG (reference sequence). CDR3 sequence (DNA): TGTGCCTGGACCGTCTCAGAGACCCAGTACTTC. The encoded protein is CAWTVSETQYF.

The chain's CDR3 is CASSLGQGSNTGELFF. CDR3 nucleotides: TGTGCCAGCAGCTTGGGACAGGGCTCGAACACCGGGGAGCTGTTTTTT. The chain recombines TRBV7-6 with TRBJ2-2; TRBD1 matches 9 bases. This CDR3 comprises 16 residues. The V and J ends lost 3 bases and 0 bases, in that order; junction bases with no gene match: 2. Germline assignment: CDR1 SGHVS and CDR2 FNYEAQ.

The gene calls are TRBV21-1 and TRBJ2-5; the table's D gene call, TRBD2, was not cross checked with the DNA. TRBV21-1 constitutes a pseudogene. This CDR3 spans 14 amino acids. The CDR3 bases are TGTGCCAGCAGCAGGGCAGCGGCGGGAGAGACCCAGTACTTC. Residues: CASSRAAAGETQYF.

J is TRBJ2-2 and V is TRBV5-1; 8 nucleotides align to TRBD1. The germline CDR1 and CDR2 sequences are SGHRS and YFSETQ. V shed 3 bases and J 6 bases; nucleotides not matched to a gene: 7. The CDR3 covers 15 residues. DNA for the CDR3: TGCGCCAGCAGCTCCGGACAGGGTCTCTCCGGGGAGCTGTTTTTT. It codes for CASSSGQGLSGELFF.

V gene TRBV24-1 combines with J gene TRBJ1-5, with 7 bases lining up with TRBD1. Per germline, CDR1 KGHDR and CDR2 SFDVKD. This CDR3 has 19 residues. After removal of 1 base from V and 0 bases from J, the junction contained 11 bases not matched to a gene. In DNA form, the CDR3 reads TGTGCCACCAGTGATTTAACGACAGGGAAGGGGTATAGCAATCAGCCCCAGCATTTT. Residues: CATSDLTTGKGYSNQPQHF.

This clone was seen repeatedly, ten times or more. The V gene is TRBV6-1, the J gene TRBJ2-1; no firm D call. The germline V gene has CDR1 MNHNS and CDR2 SASEGT. V gave up 0 bases and J gave up 4 bases, with 4 bases separating them. The CDR3 is 13 residues long. The CDR3: CASSEAQYNEQFF. CDR3 bases: TGTGCCAGCAGTGAAGCGCAGTACAATGAGCAGTTCTTC.

The chain links TRBV12-3 or TRBV12-4 to TRBJ2-7, with 7 bases lining up with TRBD2. CDR3 length: 13 amino acids. J was trimmed by 9 bases and V by 4 bases; bases with no gene match: 9. The CDR3 region is CASSSGTTSGQYF. The DNA of the CDR3 is TGTGCCAGCAGTTCTGGGACTACCTCGGGGCAGTACTTC.

This chain connects TRBV24-1 to TRBJ2-3, with 7 bases identical to TRBD1. The germline V gene has CDR1 KGHDR and CDR2 SFDVKD. The CDR3 length is 16 residues. V lost 3 bases to trimming and J lost 0 bases; unmatched junction nucleotides: 5. This CDR3 reads CATSDPGTASTDTQYF. As DNA, the CDR3 is TGTGCCACCAGTGATCCCGGGACAGCGAGCACAGATACGCAGTATTTT.

The chain recombines TRBV23-1 with TRBJ2-2; 11 bases agree with TRBD2. TRBV23-1 is known as an ORF, though its function is uncertain. This CDR3 is built from 20 residues. J gave up 5 bases and V 8 bases, and 22 bases lay outside the gene matches. The CDR3 protein is CASSVAGVAGGPIMTGELFF. CDR3 in DNA: TGCGCCAGCTCGGTGGCTGGGGTAGCGGGAGGGCCGATTATGACCGGGGAGCTGTTTTTT.

The sample holds a few counts of this clone. V is TRBV7-2 and J is TRBJ2-5; 8 bases are shared with TRBD1. V lost 5 bases, J lost 5 bases, and 10 bases stayed unmatched. CDR1 SGHTA and CDR2 FQGNSA come from the germline V gene. CDR3 size: 15 residues. The CDR3 sequence is CASSQGAQPPETQYF. The CDR3 nucleotides read TGTGCCAGCAGCCAGGGGGCCCAACCCCCGGAGACCCAGTACTTC.

In its sample, this clone was seen a few times. The V gene is TRBV4-3, the J gene TRBJ1-1; no reliable D call. The V gene lost 0 bases and the J gene lost 1 base, with 6 bases spanning the gap. CDR3 length equals 14 residues. Per the germline V gene, CDR1 is LGHNA and CDR2 is YSLEER. The CDR3 sequence is CASSQEWRNTEAFF. CDR3 DNA: TGCGCCAGCAGCCAAGAGTGGAGGAACACTGAAGCTTTCTTT.

The chain couples TRBV7-2 to TRBJ2-7; a possible D gene is TRBD1 (5 bases). CDR1 SGHTA and CDR2 FQGNSA come from the germline V gene. CDR3 length equals 14 residues. Trimming removed 4 bases at V and 0 bases at J, with 10 bases between. The CDR3 here is CASSSDTSSYEQYF. The CDR3 nucleotides read TGTGCCAGCAGCTCGGACACCTCCTCCTACGAGCAGTACTTC.

This clone was counted a single time. The gene calls are TRBV6-6 and TRBJ1-1; 12 bases map to TRBD1. Germline V lookup: CDR1 MNHNY, CDR2 SVGAGI (reference sequence). Germline trimming cut 5 bases from V and 2 bases from J; bases unmatched to any gene: 6. This CDR3 comprises 16 residues. Here the CDR3 DNA reads TGTGCCAGCAGTCCGGGACAGGGGGCAATCAACACTGAAGCTTTCTTT. Protein: CASSPGQGAINTEAFF.

V is TRBV3-1 (or the pseudogene TRBV3-2) and J is TRBJ1-1; a possible D gene is TRBD1 (5 bases). The CDR3 length is 11 residues. Germline lookup yields CDR1 LGHDT and CDR2 YNNKEL (reference sequence). Trimming pared 4 bases from V and 11 bases from J, leaving 11 bases between. Written as DNA, the CDR3 is TGTGCCAGCAGCCCCGGGACTGGTGCTTTCTTT. It yields the protein CASSPGTGAFF.

This clone was seen just once. The J gene is TRBJ2-3, the V gene TRBV9; 10 nucleotides line up with TRBD2. The length of the CDR3 is 16 residues. Germline CDR1 and CDR2: SGDLS and YYNGEE. J lost 4 bases, V lost 0 bases, and 5 bases had no gene match. CDR3 nucleotide sequence: TGTGCCAGCAGCGTAGGAGCGGGGGGGCAGGCAGATACGCAGTATTTT. Its protein is CASSVGAGGQADTQYF. Looking up the rest from reference TRBV9 and TRBJ2-3 gives the full variable domain: DSGVTQTPKHLITATGQRVTLRCSPRSGDLSVYWYQQSLDQGLQFLIQYYNGEERAKGNILERFSAQQFPDLHSELNLSSLELGDSALYFCASSVGAGGQADTQYFGPGTRLTVL.

The chain carries TRBV9 and TRBJ2-1; the match to TRBD2 covers 14 bases. Germline V CDR1 and CDR2: SGDLS, YYNGEE. Trimming took 4 bases from V and 8 from J; bases not matched to a gene: 20. This CDR3 is built from 20 residues. In DNA, the CDR3 is TGTGCCAGCAGCCGACCTTCCGGGACTAGCGGGAGAGGGGGGTCTCATGAGCAGTTCTTC. Translating it yields CASSRPSGTSGRGGSHEQFF.

V gene TRBV5-1 combines with J gene TRBJ2-5; possibly TRBD1 for D (6 bases). The V and J ends lost 2 bases and 6 bases respectively, with 14 bases between them. The germline CDR1 and CDR2 sequences are SGHRS and YFSETQ. The CDR3 totals 14 residues. CDR3 loop: CASSLQGEIQTQYF. The CDR3 region has the DNA TGCGCCAGCAGCTTACAGGGTGAAATACAGACCCAGTACTTC.

The V call is TRBV9, the J call TRBJ2-1; D may be TRBD2 (6 bases). Between the trimmed V and J ends, which lost 3 bases and 2 bases, there was a span of 15 bases. Germline V gene data show CDR1 as SGDLS and CDR2 as YYNGEE. The CDR3 sequence is 16 residues long. DNA for the CDR3: TGTGCCAGCAGCGCCCTGGGGGACTCCGCCTACAATGAGCAGTTCTTC. It codes for CASSALGDSAYNEQFF.

J is TRBJ1-6 and V is TRBV2, with TRBD1 as a possible D gene (5 bases). V was cut by 6 bases and J by 6 bases, with 21 bases left in between. The CDR3 sequence is 17 residues long. Per germline, CDR1 SNHLY and CDR2 FYNNEI. CDR3 DNA sequence: TGTGCCAGCAGCGAGTTCTCAGGGCCTACGACTAATTCACCCCTCCACTTT. Translated: CASSEFSGPTTNSPLHF. Drawing the rest from reference TRBV2 and TRBJ1-6, the complete variable domain is EPEVTQTPSHQVTQMGQEVILRCVPISNHLYFYWYRQILGQKVEFLVSFYNNEISEKSEIFDDQFSVERPDGSNFTLKIRSTKLEDSAMYFCASSEFSGPTTNSPLHFGNGTRLTVT.

This clone was counted a single time. The chain joins TRBV15 to TRBJ2-1; possibly TRBD2 for D (6 bases). The CDR3 contains 15 residues. Germline-derived CDR1 and CDR2 are LNHNV and YYDKDF (reference sequence). The V end was cut by 0 bases, the J end by 4 bases, with 10 bases between. Here the CDR3 reads CATSRDAGTYNEQFF. In DNA, the CDR3 is TGTGCCACCAGCAGAGATGCAGGGACTTACAATGAGCAGTTCTTC.

The chain carries TRBV9 and TRBJ1-3; perhaps TRBD1 as D (6 bases). V shed 4 bases and J shed 0 bases, with 14 bases lying between them. The CDR3 has 16 residues. The germline V gene has CDR1 SGDLS and CDR2 YYNGEE. In DNA form, the CDR3 reads TGTGCCAGCAGCCCCTCAGGACAGAACTCTGGAAACACCATATATTTT. Protein: CASSPSGQNSGNTIYF.

This clone has more than one count but fewer than ten. The V and J genes are TRBV16 and TRBJ1-6, with D unclear. Germline assignment: CDR1 KGHSY and CDR2 FQNENV. This CDR3 has 14 amino acids. The V end lost 3 bases, the J end lost 5 bases, and 8 bases lay between the germline ends. The chain's CDR3 is CASSHSRDNSPLHF. DNA of the CDR3: TGTGCCAGCAGCCATTCCCGGGATAATTCACCCCTCCACTTT. The variable domain in full, completed from reference TRBV16 and TRBJ1-6, reads GEEVAQTPKHLVRGEGQKAKLYCAPIKGHSYVFWYQQVLKNEFKFLISFQNENVFDETGMPKERFSAKCLPNSPCSLEIQATKLEDSAVYFCASSHSRDNSPLHFGNGTRLTVT.

The V and J genes are TRBV13 and TRBJ2-7; tentative D call: TRBD1 (6 bases). This CDR3 is built from 18 residues. In germline, CDR1 is PRHDT, CDR2 FYEKMQ (reference sequence). V was clipped by 6 bases and J by 0 bases, with 24 bases between them. CDR3 protein: CASSANRVGSATSYEQYF. The CDR3 DNA is TGTGCCAGCAGTGCTAACAGGGTGGGGTCGGCAACCTCCTACGAGCAGTACTTC.

V usage is TRBV2 and J usage is TRBJ1-4; D is perhaps TRBD1 (6 bases). The CDR3 contains 18 residues. V lost 4 bases and J lost 7, with 25 bases in between. The germline CDR1 and CDR2 sequences are SNHLY and FYNNEI. The CDR3 coding sequence is TGTGCCAGCAGTGGACTACAGACAGGATGGGCCAGGGCTGAAAAACTGTTTTTT. It encodes CASSGLQTGWARAEKLFF.